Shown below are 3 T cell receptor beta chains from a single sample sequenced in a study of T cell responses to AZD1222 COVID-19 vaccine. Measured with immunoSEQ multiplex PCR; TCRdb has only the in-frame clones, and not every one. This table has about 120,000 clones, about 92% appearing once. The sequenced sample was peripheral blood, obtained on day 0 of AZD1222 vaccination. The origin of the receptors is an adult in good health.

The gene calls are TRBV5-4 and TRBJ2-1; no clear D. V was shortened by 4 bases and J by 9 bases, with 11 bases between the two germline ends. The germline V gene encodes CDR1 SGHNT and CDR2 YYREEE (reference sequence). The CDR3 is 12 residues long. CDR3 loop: CASSHLWGEQFF. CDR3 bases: TGTGCCAGCAGCCATCTATGGGGTGAGCAGTTCTTC.

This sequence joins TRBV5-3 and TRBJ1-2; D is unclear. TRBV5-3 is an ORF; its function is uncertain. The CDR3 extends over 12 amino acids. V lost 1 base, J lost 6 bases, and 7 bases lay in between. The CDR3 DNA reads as TGTGCCAGAAGCTTGAACTTGGATGGCTACACCTTC. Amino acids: CARSLNLDGYTF.

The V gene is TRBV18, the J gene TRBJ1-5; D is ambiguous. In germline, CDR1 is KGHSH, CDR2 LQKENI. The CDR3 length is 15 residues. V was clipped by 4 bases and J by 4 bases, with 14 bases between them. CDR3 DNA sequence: TGTGCCAGCTCACAGATGCCCAACCAGAATCAGCCCCAGCATTTT. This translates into CASSQMPNQNQPQHF.